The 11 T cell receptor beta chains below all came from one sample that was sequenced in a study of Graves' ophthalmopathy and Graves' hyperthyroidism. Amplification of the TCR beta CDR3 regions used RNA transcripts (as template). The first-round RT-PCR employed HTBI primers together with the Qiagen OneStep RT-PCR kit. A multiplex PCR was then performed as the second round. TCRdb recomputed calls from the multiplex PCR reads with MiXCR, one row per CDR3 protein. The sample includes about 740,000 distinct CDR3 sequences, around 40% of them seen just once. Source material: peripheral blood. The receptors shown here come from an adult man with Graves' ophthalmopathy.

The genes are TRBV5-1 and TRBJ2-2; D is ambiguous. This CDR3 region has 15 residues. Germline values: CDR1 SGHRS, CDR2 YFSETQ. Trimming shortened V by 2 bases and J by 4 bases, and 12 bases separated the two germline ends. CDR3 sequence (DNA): TGCGCCAGCAGCTTCGACAAGGGTGCCACCGGGGAGCTGTTTTTT. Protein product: CASSFDKGATGELFF. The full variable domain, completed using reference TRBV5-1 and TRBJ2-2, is KAGVTQTPRYLIKTRGQQVTLSCSPISGHRSVSWYQQTPGQGLQFLFEYFSETQRNKGNFPGRFSGRQFSNSRSEMNVSTLELGDSALYLCASSFDKGATGELFFGEGSRLTVL.

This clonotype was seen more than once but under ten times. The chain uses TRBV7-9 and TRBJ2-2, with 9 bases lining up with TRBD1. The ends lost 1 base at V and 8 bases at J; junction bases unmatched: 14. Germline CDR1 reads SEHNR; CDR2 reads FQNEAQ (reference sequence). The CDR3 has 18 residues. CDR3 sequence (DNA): TGTGCCAGCAGCTTAGAACTTTACGGGACAGGGACTTTGGGGGAGCTGTTTTTT. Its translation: CASSLELYGTGTLGELFF.

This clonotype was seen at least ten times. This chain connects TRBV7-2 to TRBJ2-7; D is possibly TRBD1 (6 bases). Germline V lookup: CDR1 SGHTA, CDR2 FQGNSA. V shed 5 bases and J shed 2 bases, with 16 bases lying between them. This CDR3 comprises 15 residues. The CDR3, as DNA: TGTGCCAGCAGCCCAGGACAGATCGGCCCCTACGAGCAGTACTTC. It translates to CASSPGQIGPYEQYF.

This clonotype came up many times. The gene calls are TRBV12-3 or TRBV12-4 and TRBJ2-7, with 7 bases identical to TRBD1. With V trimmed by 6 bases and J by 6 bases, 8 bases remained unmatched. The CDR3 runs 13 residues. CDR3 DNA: TGTGCCAGCAGATACCAAACAGGGGTCGAGCAGTACTTC. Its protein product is CASRYQTGVEQYF.

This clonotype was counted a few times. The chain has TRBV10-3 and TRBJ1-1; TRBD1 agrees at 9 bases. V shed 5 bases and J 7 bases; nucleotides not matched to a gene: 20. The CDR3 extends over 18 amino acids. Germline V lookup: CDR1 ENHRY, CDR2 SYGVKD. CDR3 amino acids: CAISRYLPGTGYFSEAFF. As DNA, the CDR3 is TGTGCCATCAGTAGATACCTTCCCGGGACAGGGTATTTTAGTGAAGCTTTCTTT.

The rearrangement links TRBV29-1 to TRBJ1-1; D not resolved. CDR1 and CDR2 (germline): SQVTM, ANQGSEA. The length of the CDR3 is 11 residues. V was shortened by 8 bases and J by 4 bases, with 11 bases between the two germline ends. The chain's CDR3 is CSLEALTEAFF. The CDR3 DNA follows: TGCAGCTTAGAGGCTCTCACTGAAGCTTTCTTT.

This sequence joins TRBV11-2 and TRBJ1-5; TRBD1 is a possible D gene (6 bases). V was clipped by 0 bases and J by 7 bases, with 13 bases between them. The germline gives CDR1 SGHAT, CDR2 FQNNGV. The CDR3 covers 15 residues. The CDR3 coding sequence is TGTGCCAGCAGCTTAGATGGGCAGGGACAACAGCCCCAGCATTTT. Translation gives CASSLDGQGQQPQHF.

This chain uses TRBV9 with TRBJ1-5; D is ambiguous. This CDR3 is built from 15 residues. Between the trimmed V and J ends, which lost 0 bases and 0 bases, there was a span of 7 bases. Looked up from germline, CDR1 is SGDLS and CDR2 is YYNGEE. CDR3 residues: CASSVAGISNQPQHF. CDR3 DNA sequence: TGTGCCAGCAGCGTAGCTGGGATTAGCAATCAGCCCCAGCATTTT.

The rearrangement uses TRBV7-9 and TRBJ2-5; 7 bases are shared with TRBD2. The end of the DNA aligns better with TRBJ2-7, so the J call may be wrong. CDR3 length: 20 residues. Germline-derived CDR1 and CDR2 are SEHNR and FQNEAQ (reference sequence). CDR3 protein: CASSLAPSGESGQRNYEQYF. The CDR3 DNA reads TGTGCCAGCAGCTTAGCCCCAAGCGGGGAGTCAGGCCAACGTAATTACGAGCAGTACTTC.

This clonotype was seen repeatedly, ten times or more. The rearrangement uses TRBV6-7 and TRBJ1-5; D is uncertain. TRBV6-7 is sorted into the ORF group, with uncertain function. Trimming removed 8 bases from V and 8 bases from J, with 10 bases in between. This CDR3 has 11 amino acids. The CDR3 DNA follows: TGTGCCAGCGGACTCTGTGAGCCCCAGCATTTT. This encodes CASGLCEPQHF.

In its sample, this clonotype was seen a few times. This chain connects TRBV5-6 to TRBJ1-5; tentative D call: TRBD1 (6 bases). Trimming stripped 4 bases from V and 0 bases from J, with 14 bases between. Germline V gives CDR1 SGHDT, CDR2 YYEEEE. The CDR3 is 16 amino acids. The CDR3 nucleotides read TGTGCCAGCAGCACTAGGGGGACTCCTAGCAATCAGCCCCAGCATTTT. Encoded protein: CASSTRGTPSNQPQHF. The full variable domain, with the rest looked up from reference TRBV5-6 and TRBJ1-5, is DAGVTQSPTHLIKTRGQQVTLRCSPKSGHDTVSWYQQALGQGPQFIFQYYEEEERQRGNFPDRFSGHQFPNYSSELNVNALLLGDSALYLCASSTRGTPSNQPQHFGDGTRLSIL.